These 4 T cell receptor beta chains share one sample of origin, sequenced in a study of blood T cell repertoires in COVID-19 (dated by TCRdb to between 2020 and 2021). The library was produced with the immunoSEQ multiplex PCR assay. The immuneACCESS repertoire file appears here via TCRdb, limited to in-frame rearrangements. These files lack a portion of the clones; in checked studies, under half of the deficit traces to unresolved V genes, and the cause of the others is not known. The sample table shows about 200,000 clones, and approximately 85% are seen once. The top ten hold 4.5% to 5% of the sample. The sample was peripheral blood. All receptors derive from an elderly woman with acute or convalescent COVID-19.

This chain joins TRBV28 and TRBJ2-5; D is possibly TRBD2 (5 bases). Germline V gene lookup returns CDR1 MDHEN and CDR2 SYDVKM. The CDR3 contains 15 residues. The V end lost 6 bases, the J end lost 10 bases, and 24 bases lay between the germline ends. The CDR3 DNA follows: TGTGCCAGCAGGGAGCTGCTGAACCGGGGTCCGTTCCAGTACTTC. This gives the protein CASRELLNRGPFQYF.

As to this clone: The identical CDR3 is also encoded by other nucleotide sequences in the sample. V gene TRBV5-1 combines with J gene TRBJ2-7; 10 nucleotides align to TRBD1. V lost 3 bases and J lost 7; bases outside the gene matches: 4. CDR1 and CDR2 from the germline V gene are SGHRS and YFSETQ. The CDR3 spans 13 residues. In DNA, the CDR3 is TGCGCCAGCAGCTGGACAGGGGGGCGGGAGCAGTACTTC. Translation gives CASSWTGGREQYF.

The rearrangement links TRBV4-1 to TRBJ2-2; 9 bases agree with TRBD1. CDR3 length: 14 residues. CDR1 is MGHRA and CDR2 is YSYEKL in the germline V gene. The junction had 2 bases not matched to a gene; V was cut back by 4 bases and J by 5 bases. The CDR3 DNA sequence: TGCGCCAGCAGCCGGACAGGGGATACCGGGGAGCTGTTTTTT. The encoded protein is CASSRTGDTGELFF.

This clone came up a few times. The chain employs TRBV7-2 and TRBJ2-1; 9 bases agree with TRBD2. The germline V gene encodes CDR1 SGHTA and CDR2 FQGNSA. The V and J ends lost 3 bases and 8 bases, in that order; junction bases with no gene match: 17. The CDR3 sequence is 18 residues long. The CDR3, as DNA: TGTGCCAGCAGCTTTATCTTCTACGGCGGGAGGGCCGGCGATGAGCAGTTCTTC. Translated: CASSFIFYGGRAGDEQFF.